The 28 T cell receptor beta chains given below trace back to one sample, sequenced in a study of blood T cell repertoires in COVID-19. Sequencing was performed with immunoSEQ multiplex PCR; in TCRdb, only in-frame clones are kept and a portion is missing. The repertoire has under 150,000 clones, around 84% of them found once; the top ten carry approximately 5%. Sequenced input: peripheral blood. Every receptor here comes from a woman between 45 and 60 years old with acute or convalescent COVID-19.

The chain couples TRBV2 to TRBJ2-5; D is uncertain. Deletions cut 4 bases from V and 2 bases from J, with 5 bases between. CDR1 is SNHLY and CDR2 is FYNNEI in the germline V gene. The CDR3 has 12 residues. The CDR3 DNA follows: TGTGCCAGCAGTGTACAGCAAGAGACCCAGTACTTC. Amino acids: CASSVQQETQYF. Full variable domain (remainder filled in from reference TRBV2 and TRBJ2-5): EPEVTQTPSHQVTQMGQEVILRCVPISNHLYFYWYRQILGQKVEFLVSFYNNEISEKSEIFDDQFSVERPDGSNFTLKIRSTKLEDSAMYFCASSVQQETQYFGPGTRLLVL.

The CDR3, as DNA: TGTGCCAGCAGTGAACCCGGACTAGCGGGGGGAGCGGATACGCAGTATTTT. This translates into CASSEPGLAGGADTQYF. The rearrangement uses TRBV6-1 and TRBJ2-3; TRBD2 matches at 14 bases. The CDR3 is made up of 17 amino acids. V lost 2 bases, J lost 6 bases, and 7 bases stayed unmatched. Germline V lookup: CDR1 MNHNS, CDR2 SASEGT.

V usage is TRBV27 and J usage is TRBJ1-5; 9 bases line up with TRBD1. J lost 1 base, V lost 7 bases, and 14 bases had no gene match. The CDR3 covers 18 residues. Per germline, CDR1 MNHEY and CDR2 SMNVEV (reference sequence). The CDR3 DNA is TGTGCCAGCAAAAAAATATGGGACAGGGATGTAAGCAATCAGCCCCAGCATTTT. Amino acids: CASKKIWDRDVSNQPQHF.

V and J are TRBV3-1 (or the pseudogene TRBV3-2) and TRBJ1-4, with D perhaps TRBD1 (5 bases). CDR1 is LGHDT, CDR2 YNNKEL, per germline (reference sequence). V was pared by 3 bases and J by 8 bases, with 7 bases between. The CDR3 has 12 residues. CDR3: CASSHSGEKLFF. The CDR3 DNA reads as TGTGCCAGCAGCCACTCAGGGGAAAAACTGTTTTTT.

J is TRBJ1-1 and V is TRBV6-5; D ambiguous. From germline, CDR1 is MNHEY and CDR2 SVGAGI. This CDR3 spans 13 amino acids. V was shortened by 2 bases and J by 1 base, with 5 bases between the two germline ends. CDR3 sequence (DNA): TGTGCCAGCAGTTACCTAAGGAACACTGAAGCTTTCTTT. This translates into CASSYLRNTEAFF.

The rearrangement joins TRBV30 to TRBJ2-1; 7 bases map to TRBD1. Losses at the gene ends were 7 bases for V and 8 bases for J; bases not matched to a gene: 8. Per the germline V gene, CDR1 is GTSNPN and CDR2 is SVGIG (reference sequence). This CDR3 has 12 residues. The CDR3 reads CASTSQGDEQFF. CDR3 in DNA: TGTGCCTCTACGAGCCAGGGGGATGAGCAGTTCTTC.

CDR3 residues: CASSTLEGRKMNTEAFF. The CDR3 DNA follows: TGTGCCAGTAGTACCCTCGAGGGCCGAAAAATGAACACTGAAGCTTTCTTT. The rearrangement joins TRBV19 to TRBJ1-1, with D unclear. The germline CDR1 and CDR2 sequences are LNHDA and SQIVND (reference sequence). This CDR3 has 17 amino acids. Trimming shortened V by 4 bases and J by 0 bases, and 18 bases separated the two germline ends. Looking up the rest from reference TRBV19 and TRBJ1-1 gives the full variable domain: DGGITQSPKYLFRKEGQNVTLSCEQNLNHDAMYWYRQDPGQGLRLIYYSQIVNDFQKGDIAEGYSVSREKKESFPLTVTSAQKNPTAFYLCASSTLEGRKMNTEAFFGQGTRLTVV.

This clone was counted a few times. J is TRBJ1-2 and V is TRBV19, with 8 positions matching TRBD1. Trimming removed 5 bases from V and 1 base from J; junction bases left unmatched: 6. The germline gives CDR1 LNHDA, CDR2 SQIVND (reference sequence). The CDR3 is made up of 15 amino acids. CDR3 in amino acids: CASSFNGQGNYGYTF. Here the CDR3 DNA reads TGTGCCAGTAGTTTCAACGGACAGGGTAACTATGGCTACACCTTC.

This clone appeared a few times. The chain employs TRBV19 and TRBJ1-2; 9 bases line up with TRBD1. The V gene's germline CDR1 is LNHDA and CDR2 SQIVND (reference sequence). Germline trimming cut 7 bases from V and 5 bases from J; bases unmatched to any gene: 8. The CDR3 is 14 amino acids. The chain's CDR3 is CASTVDRGGYGYTF. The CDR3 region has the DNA TGTGCCAGTACCGTGGACAGGGGAGGGTATGGCTACACCTTC.

CDR3 amino acids: CASTPRGGTTNEKLFF. The CDR3 DNA reads TGTGCCAGTACCCCAAGAGGAGGTACAACTAATGAAAAACTGTTTTTT. The V gene is TRBV19, the J gene TRBJ1-4; D gene ambiguous. V gave up 7 bases and J gave up 0 bases, with 15 bases separating them. Germline CDR1 reads LNHDA; CDR2 reads SQIVND (reference sequence). This CDR3 spans 16 amino acids.

CDR3 sequence: CASSAGHFNSPLHF. The DNA for the CDR3 is TGTGCCAGCAGCGCGGGACACTTTAATTCACCCCTCCACTTT. The chain has TRBV9 and TRBJ1-6, with TRBD1 as a possible D gene (6 bases). V shed 3 bases and J shed 6 bases, with 10 bases lying between them. The CDR3 covers 14 residues. Germline V gene sequence: CDR1 SGDLS, CDR2 YYNGEE.

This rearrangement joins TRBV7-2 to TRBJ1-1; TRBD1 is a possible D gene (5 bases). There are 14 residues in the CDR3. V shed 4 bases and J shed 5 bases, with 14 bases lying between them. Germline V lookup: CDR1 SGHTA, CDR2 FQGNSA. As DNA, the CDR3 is TGTGCCAGCAGCTCGCCCGGGGGGAGGACTGAAGCTTTCTTT. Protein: CASSSPGGRTEAFF.

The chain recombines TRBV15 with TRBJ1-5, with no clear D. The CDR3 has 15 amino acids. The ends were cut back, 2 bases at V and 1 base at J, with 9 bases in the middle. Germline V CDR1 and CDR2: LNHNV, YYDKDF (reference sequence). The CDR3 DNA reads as TGTGCCACCAGCAGATCGGTCGAGAGCAATCAGCCCCAGCATTTT. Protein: CATSRSVESNQPQHF.

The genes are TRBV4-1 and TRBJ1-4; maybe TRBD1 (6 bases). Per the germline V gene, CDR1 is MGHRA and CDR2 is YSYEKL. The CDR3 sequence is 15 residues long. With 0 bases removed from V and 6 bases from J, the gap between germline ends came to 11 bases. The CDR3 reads CASSQESTGDEKLFF. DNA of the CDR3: TGCGCCAGCAGCCAAGAATCGACAGGAGATGAAAAACTGTTTTTT.

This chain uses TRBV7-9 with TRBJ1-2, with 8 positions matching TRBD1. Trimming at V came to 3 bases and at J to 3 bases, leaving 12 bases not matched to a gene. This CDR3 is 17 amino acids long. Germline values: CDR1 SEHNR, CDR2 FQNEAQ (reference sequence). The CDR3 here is CASSFLPRTGSYYGYTF. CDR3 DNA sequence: TGTGCCAGCAGCTTCCTTCCCCGGACAGGGAGTTACTATGGCTACACCTTC.

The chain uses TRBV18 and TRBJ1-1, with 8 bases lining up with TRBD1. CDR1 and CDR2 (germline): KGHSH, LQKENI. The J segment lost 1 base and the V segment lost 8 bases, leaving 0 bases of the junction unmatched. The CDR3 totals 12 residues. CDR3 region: CASGQGNTEAFF. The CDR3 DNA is TGTGCCAGCGGACAGGGGAACACTGAAGCTTTCTTT.

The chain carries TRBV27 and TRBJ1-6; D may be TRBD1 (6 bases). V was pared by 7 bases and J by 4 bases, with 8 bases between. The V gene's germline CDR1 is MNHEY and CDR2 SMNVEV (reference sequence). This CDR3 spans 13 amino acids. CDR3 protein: CASTGQYNSPLHF. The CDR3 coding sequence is TGTGCCAGCACCGGACAGTATAATTCACCCCTCCACTTT.

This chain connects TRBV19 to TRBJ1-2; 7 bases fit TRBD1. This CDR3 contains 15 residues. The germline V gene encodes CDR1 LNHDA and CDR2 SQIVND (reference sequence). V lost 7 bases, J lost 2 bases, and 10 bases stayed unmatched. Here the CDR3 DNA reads TGTGCCAGTACCCTTACAGGGGAGCTGAACTATGGCTACACCTTC. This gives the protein CASTLTGELNYGYTF.

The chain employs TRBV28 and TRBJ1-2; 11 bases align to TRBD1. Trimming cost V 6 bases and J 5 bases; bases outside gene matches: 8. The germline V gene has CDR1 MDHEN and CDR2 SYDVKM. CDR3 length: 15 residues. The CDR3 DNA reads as TGTGCCAGCAGCATTGGGACAGGGGGGGGGTATGGCTACACCTTC. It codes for CASSIGTGGGYGYTF.

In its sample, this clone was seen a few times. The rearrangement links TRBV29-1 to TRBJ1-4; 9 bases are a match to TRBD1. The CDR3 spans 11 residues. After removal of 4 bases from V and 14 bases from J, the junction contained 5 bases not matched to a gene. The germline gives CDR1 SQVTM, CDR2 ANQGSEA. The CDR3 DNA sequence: TGCAGCGTTGGCTGGGGACAGGGCCTGTTTTTT. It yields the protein CSVGWGQGLFF.

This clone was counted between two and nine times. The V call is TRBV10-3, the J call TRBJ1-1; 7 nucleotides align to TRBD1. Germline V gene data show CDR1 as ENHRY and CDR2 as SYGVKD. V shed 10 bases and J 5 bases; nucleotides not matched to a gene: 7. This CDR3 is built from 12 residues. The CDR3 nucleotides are TGTGCCAGTGACAGGGAAGGGACTGAAGCTTTCTTT. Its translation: CASDREGTEAFF.

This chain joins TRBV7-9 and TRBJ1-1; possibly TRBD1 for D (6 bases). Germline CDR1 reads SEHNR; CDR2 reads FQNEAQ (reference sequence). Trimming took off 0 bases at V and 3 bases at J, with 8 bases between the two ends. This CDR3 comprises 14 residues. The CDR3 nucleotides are TGTGCCAGCAGCTTAGCGCCAGGGGACACTGAAGCTTTCTTT. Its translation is CASSLAPGDTEAFF.

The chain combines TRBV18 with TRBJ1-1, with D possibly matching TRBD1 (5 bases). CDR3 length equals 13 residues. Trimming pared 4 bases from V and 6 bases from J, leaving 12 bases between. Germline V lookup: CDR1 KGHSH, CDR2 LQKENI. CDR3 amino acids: CASSRWARAEAFF. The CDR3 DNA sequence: TGTGCCAGCTCACGGTGGGCCAGGGCTGAAGCTTTCTTT.

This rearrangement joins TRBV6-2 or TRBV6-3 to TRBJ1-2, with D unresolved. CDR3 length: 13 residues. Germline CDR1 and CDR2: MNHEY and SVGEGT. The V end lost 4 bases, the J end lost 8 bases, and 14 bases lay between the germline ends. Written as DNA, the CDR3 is TGTGCCAGCAGTTCCCATGAGGCTCGCGGCTACACCTTC. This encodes CASSSHEARGYTF.

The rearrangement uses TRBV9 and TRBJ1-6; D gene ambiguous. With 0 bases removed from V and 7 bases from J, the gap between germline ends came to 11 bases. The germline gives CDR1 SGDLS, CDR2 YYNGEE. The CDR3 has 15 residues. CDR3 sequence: CASSVGFVENSPLHF. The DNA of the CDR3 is TGTGCCAGCAGCGTAGGATTTGTAGAGAATTCACCCCTCCACTTT.

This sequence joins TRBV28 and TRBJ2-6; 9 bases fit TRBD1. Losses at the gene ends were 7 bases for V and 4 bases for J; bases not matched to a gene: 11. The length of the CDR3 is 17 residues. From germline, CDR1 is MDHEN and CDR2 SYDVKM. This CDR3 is CASIPGGQGSGANVLTF. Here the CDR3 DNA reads TGTGCCAGCATTCCCGGAGGACAGGGGTCCGGGGCCAACGTCCTGACTTTC.

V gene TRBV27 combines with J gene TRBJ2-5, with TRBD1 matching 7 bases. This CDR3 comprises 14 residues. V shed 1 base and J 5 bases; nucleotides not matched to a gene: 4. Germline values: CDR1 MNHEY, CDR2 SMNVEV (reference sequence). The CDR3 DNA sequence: TGTGCCAGCAGTTTATTTACAGGGGTCGAGACCCAGTACTTC. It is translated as CASSLFTGVETQYF.

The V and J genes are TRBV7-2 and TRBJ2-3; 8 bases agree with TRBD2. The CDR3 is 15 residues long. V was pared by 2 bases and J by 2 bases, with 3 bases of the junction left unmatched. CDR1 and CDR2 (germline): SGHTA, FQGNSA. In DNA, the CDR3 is TGTGCCAGCAGCTTACAAGCGGGGGACACAGATACGCAGTATTTT. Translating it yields CASSLQAGDTDTQYF.